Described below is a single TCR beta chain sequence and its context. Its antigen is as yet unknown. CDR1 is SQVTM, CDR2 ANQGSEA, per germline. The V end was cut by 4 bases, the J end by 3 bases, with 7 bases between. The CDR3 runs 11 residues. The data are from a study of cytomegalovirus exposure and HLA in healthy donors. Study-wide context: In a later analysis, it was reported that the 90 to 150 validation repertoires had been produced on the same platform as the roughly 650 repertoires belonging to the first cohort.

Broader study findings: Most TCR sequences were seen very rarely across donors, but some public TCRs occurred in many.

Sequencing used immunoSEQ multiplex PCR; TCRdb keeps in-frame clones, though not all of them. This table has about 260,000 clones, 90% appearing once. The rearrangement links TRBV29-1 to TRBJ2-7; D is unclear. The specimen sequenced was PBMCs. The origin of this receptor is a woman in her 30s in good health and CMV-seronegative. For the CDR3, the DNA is TGCAGCGTTGTCGGTAGCTACGAGCAGTACTTC. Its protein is CSVVGSYEQYF.